This T cell receptor (beta chain) was recorded in a study of graft-versus-host responses after intestinal transplantation. Study-level findings and limits: Some patients had graft-donor T cell macrochimerism. In their allografts, the ratios of graft-versus-host to host-versus-graft T cell clones were high. Peak GvH clone levels in circulation were associated with early post-transplant HvG declines.

Concerning this clone: The antigen remains undetermined.

Sequenced by immunoSEQ multiplex PCR; TCRdb stores in-frame clones only, minus some. This sample has some 90,000 clones, with approximately 92% found just once. Trimming removed 0 bases from V and 3 bases from J, with 10 bases in between. Per germline, CDR1 SNHLY and CDR2 FYNNEI. CDR3 length: 15 residues. The sequences come from unstimulated CD4+ T cells sorted from spleen or lymph node cells, collected before intestinal transplant. The origin of this receptor is a human donor who received an intestinal transplant. The chain links TRBV2 to TRBJ2-3; TRBD2 might be the D (7 bases). CDR3 sequence reads: CASSEARGLTDTQYF. The CDR3 bases are TGTGCCAGCAGTGAAGCGCGGGGGCTGACAGATACGCAGTATTTT.